The 19 T cell receptor beta chains in this list originate from one sample, sequenced in a study of blood T cell repertoires in COVID-19. TCRdb's copy holds only in-frame clones and misses some; the assay was immunoSEQ multiplex PCR. The table lists fewer than 25,000 clones, 65% to 90% of them singletons. The specimen was peripheral blood. These receptors were obtained from a man aged 65 to 85 with acute or convalescent COVID-19.

This chain joins TRBV11-2 and TRBJ2-4; maybe TRBD2 (6 bases). The CDR3 is 17 residues long. Germline CDR1 and CDR2: SGHAT and FQNNGV. Trimming shortened V by 3 bases and J by 0 bases, and 15 bases separated the two germline ends. CDR3: CASSFRWGDEAKNIQYF. The CDR3 DNA is TGTGCCAGCAGCTTCCGCTGGGGGGATGAAGCCAAAAACATTCAGTACTTC.

This chain connects TRBV5-1 to TRBJ1-3; TRBD1 is a possible D gene (6 bases). Germline V gene lookup returns CDR1 SGHRS and CDR2 YFSETQ. The CDR3 sequence is 15 residues long. V lost 0 bases and J 2 bases, leaving 9 bases between the germline ends. The CDR3 loop reads CASSLGQEAGNTIYF. The DNA of the CDR3 is TGCGCCAGCAGCTTGGGACAGGAGGCTGGAAACACCATATATTTT.

This clone is medium-sized. At one end, the junction sequence differs from germline, possibly due to a read error. V gene TRBV6-5 combines with J gene TRBJ1-5; D is perhaps TRBD1 (5 bases). CDR3 size: 14 residues. CDR1 MNHEY and CDR2 SVGAGI come from the germline V gene. In DNA form, the CDR3 reads TGTGCCAGCATTTACACAGGTAGCAATCAGCCCCAGCATTTT. Its protein is CASIYTGSNQPQHF.

The J gene is TRBJ2-7, the V gene TRBV7-2, with no clear D. The V gene lost 4 bases and the J gene lost 2 bases, with 12 bases spanning the gap. This CDR3 is 14 amino acids long. The germline V gene has CDR1 SGHTA and CDR2 FQGNSA. CDR3 nucleotides: TGTGCCAGCAGCTCCCCGGGTAGCACCTACGAGCAGTACTTC. Translation: CASSSPGSTYEQYF.

This chain joins TRBV5-1 and TRBJ1-4, with 9 bases that match TRBD1. There are 15 residues in the CDR3. V shed 5 bases, J shed 8 bases, and the junction held 10 bases outside the gene matches. Germline loops: CDR1 SGHRS, CDR2 YFSETQ. CDR3 region: CASRTSETGGEKLFF. The CDR3 DNA sequence: TGCGCCAGCAGGACCTCCGAGACAGGGGGGGAAAAACTGTTTTTT.

The chain is built from TRBV5-6 and TRBJ2-3; tentatively, D is TRBD2 (6 bases). Germline lookup yields CDR1 SGHDT and CDR2 YYEEEE. V lost 0 bases to trimming and J lost 4 bases, with 9 bases between them. This CDR3 region has 14 residues. CDR3 sequence (DNA): TGTGCCAGCAGCTTGGGGGGAGGATCAGATACGCAGTATTTT. As protein: CASSLGGGSDTQYF.

The chain is built from TRBV11-2 and TRBJ1-2; possible D gene TRBD1, 6 bases. V gave up 4 bases and J gave up 4 bases, with 7 bases separating them. The CDR3 spans 12 residues. The germline gives CDR1 SGHAT, CDR2 FQNNGV. The CDR3: CASSWTVYGYTF. The CDR3 region has the DNA TGTGCCAGCAGCTGGACAGTCTATGGCTACACCTTC.

This clone was found once. The genes are TRBV10-1 and TRBJ2-5; 7 bases agree with TRBD2. The germline gives CDR1 WNHNN, CDR2 SYGVQD (reference sequence). This CDR3 is 15 amino acids long. V was pared by 3 bases and J by 5 bases, with 9 bases of the junction left unmatched. CDR3: CASSDTGTGGETQYF. The CDR3 coding sequence is TGCGCCAGCAGTGACACCGGGACCGGGGGGGAGACCCAGTACTTC.

In the case of this clone: The junction differs from germline at one of its ends, possibly a read error. This rearrangement joins TRBV30 to TRBJ2-5; TRBD2 matches 10 bases. The CDR3 contains 8 residues. The germline gives CDR1 GTSNPN, CDR2 SVGIG (reference sequence). The CDR3 is CAGGLANF. As DNA, the CDR3 is TGTGCCGGGGGACTAGCGAACTTC. Looking up the rest from reference TRBV30 and TRBJ2-5 gives the full variable domain: SQTIHQWPATLVQPVGSPLSLECTVEGTSNPNLYWYRQAAGRGLQLLFYSVGIGQISSEVPQNLSASRPQDRQFILSSKKLLLSDSGFYLCAGGLANFGPGTRLLVL.

The rearrangement joins TRBV20-1 to TRBJ2-5; no definite D call. The CDR3 extends over 14 amino acids. CDR1 DFQATT and CDR2 SNEGSKA come from the germline V gene (reference sequence). V lost 3 bases and J lost 2, with 13 bases in between. CDR3 bases: TGCAGTGCTAGTAGTGGCACGTATCAAGAGACCCAGTACTTC. Translation: CSASSGTYQETQYF.

The V call is TRBV3-1 (or the pseudogene TRBV3-2), the J call TRBJ2-2, with D uncertain. Germline loops: CDR1 LGHDT, CDR2 YNNKEL (reference sequence). Trimming took off 1 base at V and 5 bases at J, with 2 bases between the two ends. The CDR3 has 12 amino acids. The CDR3 coding sequence is TGTGCCAGCAGCCAAGCAACCGGGGAGCTGTTTTTT. Its protein product is CASSQATGELFF.

The chain carries TRBV11-3 and TRBJ2-3; 14 bases are shared with TRBD2. From germline, CDR1 is SGHNT and CDR2 YENEEA. V lost 3 bases to trimming and J lost 1 base; unmatched junction nucleotides: 3. CDR3 length equals 17 residues. CDR3 loop: CASSLTSGRVRTDTQYF. The CDR3 coding sequence is TGTGCCAGCAGCTTGACTAGCGGGAGGGTCCGCACAGATACGCAGTATTTT.

This chain connects TRBV30 to TRBJ2-5, with a weak D call TRBD2 (6 bases). Germline values: CDR1 GTSNPN, CDR2 SVGIG (reference sequence). Trimming removed 4 bases from V and 3 bases from J, with 12 bases in between. This CDR3 spans 13 amino acids. CDR3 nucleotides: TGTGCCTGGACATTGTGGGAGGAAGAGACCCAGTACTTC. It encodes CAWTLWEEETQYF. Filled out from reference TRBV30 and TRBJ2-5, the complete variable domain reads SQTIHQWPATLVQPVGSPLSLECTVEGTSNPNLYWYRQAAGRGLQLLFYSVGIGQISSEVPQNLSASRPQDRQFILSSKKLLLSDSGFYLCAWTLWEEETQYFGPGTRLLVL.

The CDR3 DNA follows: TGTGCCAGCAGCTTGGCGCTAGCGGGAGGCACCGGGGAGCTGTTTTTT. This gives the protein CASSLALAGGTGELFF. The chain carries TRBV5-4 and TRBJ2-2, with 11 bases that match TRBD2. V lost 0 bases and J lost 4; bases outside the gene matches: 2. The CDR3 contains 16 residues. Germline V lookup: CDR1 SGHNT, CDR2 YYREEE (reference sequence). Full variable domain (remainder filled in from reference TRBV5-4 and TRBJ2-2): ETGVTQSPTHLIKTRGQQVTLRCSSQSGHNTVSWYQQALGQGPQFIFQYYREEENGRGNFPPRFSGLQFPNYSSELNVNALELDDSALYLCASSLALAGGTGELFFGEGSRLTVL.

The V and J genes are TRBV5-8 and TRBJ2-2; 11 positions match TRBD2. The CDR3 loop spans 14 amino acids. The V gene end was trimmed by 3 bases and the J gene end by 6 bases; junction bases not matched to a gene: 1. Germline CDR1 SGHTS, CDR2 YDEGEE. CDR3 coding DNA: TGTGCCAGCAGCTGGGGACTAGCGGCCGGGGAGCTGTTTTTT. Translating gives CASSWGLAAGELFF. Based on the CDR3 plus reference TRBV5-8 and TRBJ2-2, the full variable domain is EAGVTQSPTHLIKTRGQQATLRCSPISGHTSVYWYQQALGLGLQFLLWYDEGEERNRGNFPPRFSGRQFPNYSSELNVNALELEDSALYLCASSWGLAAGELFFGEGSRLTVL.

The V gene is TRBV25-1, the J gene TRBJ2-5, with D maybe TRBD1 (5 bases). CDR3 size: 14 residues. V gave up 1 base and J gave up 4 bases, with 10 bases separating them. Germline CDR1 reads MGHDK; CDR2 reads SYGVNS. CDR3 sequence reads: CASSELKGSETQYF. The DNA for the CDR3 is TGTGCCAGCAGTGAATTAAAGGGGTCAGAGACCCAGTACTTC.

J is TRBJ1-1 and V is TRBV29-1, with 9 bases that match TRBD1. Looked up from germline, CDR1 is SQVTM and CDR2 is ANQGSEA. J was trimmed by 10 bases and V by 6 bases; bases with no gene match: 6. This CDR3 has 11 residues. CDR3 nucleotides: TGCAGCGTCGGGACAGGGTACGGAGCTTTCTTT. Translation: CSVGTGYGAFF.

J is TRBJ1-1 and V is TRBV3-1 (or the pseudogene TRBV3-2); 8 bases fit TRBD1. V lost 6 bases, J lost 3 bases, and 3 bases stayed unmatched. Per the germline V gene, CDR1 is LGHDT and CDR2 is YNNKEL (reference sequence). The CDR3 runs to 13 residues. This chain's CDR3 is CASSSTGDTEAFF. The CDR3 DNA reads as TGTGCCAGCAGTTCGACAGGGGACACTGAAGCTTTCTTT.

This clone was found once. The rearrangement joins TRBV3-1 (or the pseudogene TRBV3-2) to TRBJ2-2, with 7 positions matching TRBD2. After removal of 0 bases from V and 2 bases from J, the junction contained 3 bases not matched to a gene. The CDR3 is 16 residues long. Germline lookup yields CDR1 LGHDT and CDR2 YNNKEL (reference sequence). CDR3 sequence (DNA): TGTGCCAGCAGCCAAGAGGGACTAATAAACACCGGGGAGCTGTTTTTT. It translates to CASSQEGLINTGELFF.